Given below is one T cell receptor beta chain in context. Method: immunoSEQ multiplex PCR; TCRdb's copy keeps in-frame clones and lacks some. Of approximately 500,000 clones in the sample, around 85% are singletons; the top ten hold roughly an eighth. These data originate in a study of shared clonotypes between healthy human individuals. The CDR3 is made up of 16 amino acids. Germline-derived CDR1 and CDR2 are KGHSH and LQKENI. Trimming cost V 2 bases and J 1 base, with 13 bases left between them. Donors were Caucasian adults residing in Nashville, Tennessee, USA. The sample taken for sequencing was PBMCs. The sequence was obtained from a middle-aged woman in good health. Some clones in this sample may be carry-over from other donors' samples. The V and J genes are TRBV18 and TRBJ2-3; no clear D. CDR3 DNA: TGTGCCAGCTCACCATACAAGCAGGTTCGCACAGATACGCAGTATTTT. It encodes CASSPYKQVRTDTQYF.